A selection of T cell receptor beta chains follows, all from one sample in a study of shared clonotypes between healthy human individuals. Sequencing used immunoSEQ multiplex PCR; TCRdb keeps in-frame clones, though not all of them. The table shows about 590,000 clones, with less than 97% occurring only once. Sequences were obtained from naive CD8+ T cells sorted from blood. These receptors all come from a woman in her 30s in good health. The conserved cysteine and the conserved F or W are not part of the CDR3 here. The size of a clone is reported for some rows only, either as once, few or many, or as a class for expanded clones.

TRBJ1-2 | TRBV7-9 | once | ASSQEYYGYT
TRBJ2-7 | TRBV19 | - | ASSIEQDTSYEQY
TRBJ2-1 | TRBV6-6 | - | ASSPTSGRDEQF
TRBJ2-7 | TRBV5-8 | - | ASRTGQTYEQY
TRBJ2-3 | TRBV5-6 | - | ASSWGTASTDTQY
TRBJ2-1 | TRBV11-2 | - | ASSTSGSFYNEQF
TRBJ2-1 | TRBV28 | - | ASSDLDYEQF
TRBJ2-1 | TRBV6-5 | - | ASSFPSTSVGDEQF
TRBJ1-1 | TRBV29-1 | - | SVVRAGNTEAF
TRBJ1-3 | TRBV29-1 | - | SVTRGISGNTIY
- | TRBV2 | - | ASSEDPGLAYEQY
TRBJ1-5 | TRBV27 | - | ASSTNDRDNNQPQH
TRBJ1-5 | TRBV19 | - | ASSLGSQPQH
TRBJ2-7 | TRBV27 | - | ASSLAGGLYEQY
TRBJ2-3 | TRBV2 | - | ASSAGPSSTDTQY
TRBJ2-5 | TRBV28 | - | ASSLTQPQETQY
TRBJ2-7 | TRBV5-1 | - | ASSSDFSYEQY
TRBJ2-7 | TRBV4-1 | - | ASSQVGTYEQY
TRBJ2-1 | TRBV5-4 | once | ASSFRDREF
TRBJ2-7 | TRBV11-2 | - | ASSGGRDSSYEQY
TRBJ1-4 | TRBV25-1 | - | ASSEGKNEKLF
TRBJ2-1 | TRBV11-2 | few | ASSLGGDEQF
TRBJ2-5 | TRBV5-1 | - | ASRGRTEEQY
TRBJ2-1 | TRBV6-4 | - | ASSHLAGGRVEQF
TRBJ2-1 | TRBV4-2 | - | ASSQGTNNEQF
TRBJ1-2 | TRBV2 | - | ASRGPDEGQGAVYGYT
TRBJ1-2 | TRBV29-1 | once | SVKSSAANYGYT
TRBJ2-7 | TRBV4-1 | - | ASSQTPRVDYEQY
TRBJ1-6 | TRBV28 | - | ASSLSGTGSPLH
TRBJ2-7 | TRBV14 | - | ASSPTSGAYEQY
TRBJ2-7 | TRBV29-1 | few | SVPGQGREQY
TRBJ2-3 | TRBV10-1 | - | ASNKGPGDTQY
TRBJ2-2 | TRBV16 | - | ASSHQGTGSTGELF
TRBJ2-1 | TRBV2 | - | ASSELAGAYNEQF
TRBJ1-1 | TRBV2 | once | ASSEAGGRKAF
TRBJ2-2 | TRBV7-8 | - | ASSLDGGRVTGELF
TRBJ2-7 | TRBV28 | - | ASSLGGQGYEQY
TRBJ1-5 | TRBV5-6 | - | ASSLGGSYSNQPQH
TRBJ2-3 | TRBV7-2 | - | ASSPGLAGDEADTQY
TRBJ2-1 | TRBV15 | - | ATSRPRGGRSYEQF
TRBJ2-1 | TRBV5-6 | - | ASSLEPSGENNEQF
TRBJ2-1 | TRBV15 | - | ATSRGLAGAIEQF
TRBJ2-3 | TRBV27 | - | ASYSVGSSTDTQY
TRBJ2-5 | TRBV7-8 | - | ASSTPLAGPLRGIKETQY
TRBJ2-4 | TRBV5-6 | - | AMGLAKNIQY
TRBJ1-1 | TRBV11-2 | once | ASSLDPGPWTEAF
TRBJ2-7 | TRBV28 | - | ASSSSGTRPMEQY
TRBJ2-7 | TRBV28 | - | ASSFPSWREGFHEQY
TRBJ2-1 | TRBV5-1 | - | ASSFSRASSYNEQF
TRBJ2-5 | TRBV5-1 | - | ASSLGQGAVQETQY
TRBJ2-6 | TRBV13 | - | ASSPYGVSGANVLT
TRBJ2-7 | TRBV27 | - | ASSFGRGAYEQY
TRBJ2-5 | TRBV5-6 | - | ASSFLTGWETQY
TRBJ2-7 | TRBV6-1 | - | ASTLAGSSYEQY
TRBJ2-7 | TRBV7-9 | - | ASEGSYEQY
TRBJ2-1 | TRBV27 | - | ASSLMGSYNEQF
TRBJ2-5 | TRBV28 | - | ASSFHHSGTRQETQY
TRBJ2-7 | TRBV27 | - | ASSYRGQFYEQY
TRBJ2-7 | TRBV27 | - | ASSFGPRPYEQY